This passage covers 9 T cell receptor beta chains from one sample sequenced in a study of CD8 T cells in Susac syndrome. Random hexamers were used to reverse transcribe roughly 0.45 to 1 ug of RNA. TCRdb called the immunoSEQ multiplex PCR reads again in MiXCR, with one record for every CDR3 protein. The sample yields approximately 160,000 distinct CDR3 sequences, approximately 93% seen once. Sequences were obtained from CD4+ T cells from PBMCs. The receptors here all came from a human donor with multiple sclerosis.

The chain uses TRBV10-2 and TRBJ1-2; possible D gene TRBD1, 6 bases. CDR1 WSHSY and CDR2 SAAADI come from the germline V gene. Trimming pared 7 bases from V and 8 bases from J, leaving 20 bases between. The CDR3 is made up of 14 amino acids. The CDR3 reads CASTSPRGARGYTF. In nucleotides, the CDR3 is TGCGCCAGCACCTCCCCCAGGGGCGCGCGGGGCTACACCTTC.

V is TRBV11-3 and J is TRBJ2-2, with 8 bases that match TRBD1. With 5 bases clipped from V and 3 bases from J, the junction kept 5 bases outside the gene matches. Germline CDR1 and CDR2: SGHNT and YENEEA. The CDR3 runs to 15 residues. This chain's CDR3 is CASSIGQGDTGELFF. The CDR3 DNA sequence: TGTGCCAGCAGCATTGGACAGGGCGACACCGGGGAGCTGTTTTTT. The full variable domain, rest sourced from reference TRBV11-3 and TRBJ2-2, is EAGVVQSPRYKIIEKKQPVAFWCNPISGHNTLYWYLQNLGQGPELLIRYENEEAVDDSQLPKDRFSAERLKGVDSTLKIQPAELGDSAVYLCASSIGQGDTGELFFGEGSRLTVL.

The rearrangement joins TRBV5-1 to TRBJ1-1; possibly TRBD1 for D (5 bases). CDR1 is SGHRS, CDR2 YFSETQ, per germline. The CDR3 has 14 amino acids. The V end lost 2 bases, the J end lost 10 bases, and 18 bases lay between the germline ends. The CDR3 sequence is CASSLDAPGARAFF. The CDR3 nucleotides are TGCGCCAGCAGCTTAGACGCACCCGGGGCAAGAGCTTTCTTT.

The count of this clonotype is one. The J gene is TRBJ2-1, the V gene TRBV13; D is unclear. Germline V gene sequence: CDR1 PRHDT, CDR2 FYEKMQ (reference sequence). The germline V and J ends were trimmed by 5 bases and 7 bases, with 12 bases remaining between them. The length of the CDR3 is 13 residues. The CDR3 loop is CASSPVFENEQFF. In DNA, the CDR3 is TGTGCCAGCAGCCCCGTATTTGAAAATGAGCAGTTCTTC.

CDR3 region: CASSLDGQPQHF. The CDR3 bases are TGTGCCAGCAGCTTAGATGGTCAGCCCCAGCATTTT. The chain couples TRBV7-2 to TRBJ1-5; D not certain. From germline, CDR1 is SGHTA and CDR2 FQGNSA. The CDR3 runs 12 residues. V lost 1 base and J 6 bases, leaving 4 bases between the germline ends.

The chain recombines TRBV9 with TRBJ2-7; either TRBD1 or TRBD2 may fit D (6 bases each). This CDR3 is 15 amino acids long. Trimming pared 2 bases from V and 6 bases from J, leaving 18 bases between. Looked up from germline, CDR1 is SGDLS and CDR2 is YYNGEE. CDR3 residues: CASSVGGHPTSEQYF. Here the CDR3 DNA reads TGTGCCAGCAGCGTCGGGGGACATCCCACCTCCGAGCAGTACTTC.

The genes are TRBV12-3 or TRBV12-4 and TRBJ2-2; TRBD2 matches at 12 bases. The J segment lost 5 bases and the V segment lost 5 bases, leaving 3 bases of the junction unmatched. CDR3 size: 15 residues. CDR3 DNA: TGTGCCAGCAGTATCGGGACTAGCGGGACCGGGGAGCTGTTTTTT. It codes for CASSIGTSGTGELFF.

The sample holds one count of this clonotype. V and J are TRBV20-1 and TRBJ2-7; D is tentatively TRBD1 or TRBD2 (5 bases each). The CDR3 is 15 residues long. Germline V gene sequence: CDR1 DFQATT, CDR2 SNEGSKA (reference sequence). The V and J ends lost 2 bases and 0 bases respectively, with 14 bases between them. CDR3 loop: CSARSLADSSYEQYF. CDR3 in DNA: TGCAGTGCTAGATCGCTAGCTGACAGCTCCTACGAGCAGTACTTC.

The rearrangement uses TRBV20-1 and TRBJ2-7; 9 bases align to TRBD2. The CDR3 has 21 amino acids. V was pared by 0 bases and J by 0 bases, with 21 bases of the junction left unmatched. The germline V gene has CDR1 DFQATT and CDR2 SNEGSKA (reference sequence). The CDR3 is CSARDPGGPGSGSLSSYEQYF. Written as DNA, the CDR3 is TGCAGTGCTAGAGATCCGGGGGGCCCGGGTAGCGGGAGCCTTAGCTCCTACGAGCAGTACTTC.